This T cell receptor (beta chain) emerged from a study of blood T cell repertoires in COVID-19. The overall study: Both acute and convalescent COVID-19 samples were obtained from the United States, Italy and Spain.

Participants reported their clinical history, and cohort assignment relied on those reports. The repertoire was sequenced with immunoSEQ multiplex PCR; TCRdb's copy has only in-frame clones and lacks some. Among 350,000 to 550,000 clones, 70% to 90% were seen once, and the ten largest hold over 1.5%. This clone came up once. Sequenced sample: PBMCs or T cells enriched from blood (not recorded which). The TCR originated in a woman aged 18-29 years with acute COVID-19.

CDR3 in amino acids: CSVETGGGTGELFF. For the CDR3, the DNA is TGCAGCGTTGAGACAGGGGGTGGAACCGGGGAGCTGTTTTTT. V usage is TRBV29-1 and J usage is TRBJ2-2, with TRBD1 matching over 9 bases. The ends lost 3 bases at V and 5 bases at J; junction bases unmatched: 4. The germline CDR1 and CDR2 sequences are SQVTM and ANQGSEA. The CDR3 is 14 residues long.